A single sample gave rise to the 32 T cell receptor beta chains below, sequenced in a study of preoperative IRX-2 immunotherapy in early breast cancer. Profiling relied on immunoSEQ multiplex PCR, and the TCRdb table lists in-frame clones only, not all of them. Counted here are fewer than 30,000 clones, nearly 90% occurring once; the ten biggest clones make up 9.8%. This sample's treatment: preoperative locoregional IRX-2 cytokine immunotherapy. The material was obtained from a patient treated with IRX-2 immunotherapy. The receptors stem from a human donor with breast cancer.

This chain connects TRBV5-6 to TRBJ1-1; D might be TRBD1 (5 bases). This CDR3 has 15 residues. Between the trimmed V and J ends, which lost 4 bases and 2 bases, there was a span of 15 bases. Germline assignment: CDR1 SGHDT and CDR2 YYEEEE. CDR3 loop: CASSIAGSVNTEAFF. The CDR3 DNA reads TGTGCCAGCAGCATTGCAGGGTCCGTTAACACTGAAGCTTTCTTT. The whole variable domain, filled in from reference TRBV5-6 and TRBJ1-1, reads DAGVTQSPTHLIKTRGQQVTLRCSPKSGHDTVSWYQQALGQGPQFIFQYYEEEERQRGNFPDRFSGHQFPNYSSELNVNALLLGDSALYLCASSIAGSVNTEAFFGQGTRLTVV.

CDR3 residues: CASRVNPGVYEQYF. Here the CDR3 DNA reads TGTGCCAGCAGGGTCAACCCGGGGGTCTACGAGCAGTACTTC. This sequence joins TRBV2 and TRBJ2-7; TRBD2 is a possible D gene (6 bases). The V and J ends lost 6 bases and 3 bases respectively, with 15 bases between them. This CDR3 contains 14 residues. CDR1 and CDR2 from the germline V gene are SNHLY and FYNNEI.

V usage is TRBV19 and J usage is TRBJ1-2; 8 bases agree with TRBD1. The CDR3 extends over 15 amino acids. Per germline, CDR1 LNHDA and CDR2 SQIVND (reference sequence). J lost 7 bases, V lost 5 bases, and 12 bases had no gene match. The CDR3 nucleotides read TGTGCCAGTAGTCCGAGGGTGGGGACAGGTCCTGGCTACACCTTC. Translation: CASSPRVGTGPGYTF.

The gene calls are TRBV11-2 and TRBJ2-7; 10 nucleotides align to TRBD1. The CDR3 totals 14 residues. J was trimmed by 5 bases and V by 3 bases; bases with no gene match: 4. Germline CDR1 reads SGHAT; CDR2 reads FQNNGV. The CDR3 DNA follows: TGTGCCAGCAGCTTGGGGACAGGGGCCAACGAGCAGTACTTC. It yields the protein CASSLGTGANEQYF.

The gene calls are TRBV7-9 and TRBJ2-3, with D possibly TRBD1 on 6 matching bases. V was cut by 5 bases and J by 2 bases, with 14 bases left in between. CDR1 is SEHNR and CDR2 is FQNEAQ in the germline V gene (reference sequence). CDR3 length equals 15 residues. CDR3 in amino acids: CASSPGVVDTDTQYF. The CDR3 bases are TGTGCCAGCAGCCCAGGGGTGGTAGACACAGATACGCAGTATTTT.

V is TRBV4-3 and J is TRBJ2-3; D unclear. V was shortened by 1 base and J by 4 bases, with 9 bases between the two germline ends. Germline V gene sequence: CDR1 LGHNA, CDR2 YSLEER. The CDR3 is made up of 14 amino acids. CDR3 protein: CASSQAPLADTQYF. The CDR3 bases are TGCGCCAGCAGCCAAGCCCCGTTGGCAGATACGCAGTATTTT.

The chain links TRBV2 to TRBJ2-6; D uncertain. Per the germline V gene, CDR1 is SNHLY and CDR2 is FYNNEI. CDR3 length: 15 amino acids. V shed 3 bases and J shed 0 bases, with 6 bases lying between them. The CDR3 nucleotides are TGTGCCAGCAGTGAGTTAGGCTCTGGGGCCAACGTCCTGACTTTC. As protein: CASSELGSGANVLTF.

V gene TRBV4-1 combines with J gene TRBJ2-5; TRBD2 aligns across 15 bases. The CDR3 has 18 residues. With V trimmed by 0 bases and J by 11 bases, 13 bases remained unmatched. Germline CDR1 is MGHRA and CDR2 is YSYEKL. The CDR3 reads CASSQEMGLAGGLEEQYF. The CDR3 DNA is TGCGCCAGCAGCCAAGAAATGGGACTAGCGGGAGGTCTGGAAGAGCAGTACTTC.

The chain uses TRBV28 and TRBJ2-7; 13 nucleotides align to TRBD2. There are 18 residues in the CDR3. V lost 6 bases, J lost 4 bases, and 15 bases stayed unmatched. Germline assignment: CDR1 MDHEN and CDR2 SYDVKM. CDR3 in amino acids: CASSPTSGRAPFPYEQYF. The CDR3 region has the DNA TGTGCCAGCAGCCCCACTAGCGGGAGGGCCCCGTTCCCTTACGAGCAGTACTTC.

The V gene is TRBV13, the J gene TRBJ2-5; D is perhaps TRBD2 (6 bases). The CDR3 sequence is 14 residues long. The germline CDR1 and CDR2 sequences are PRHDT and FYEKMQ (reference sequence). Trimming removed 5 bases from V and 1 base from J, with 11 bases in between. CDR3 residues: CASSPAGGQETQYF. DNA of the CDR3: TGTGCCAGCAGCCCCGCCGGGGGCCAAGAGACCCAGTACTTC.

This rearrangement joins TRBV7-2 to TRBJ1-2; TRBD1 matches at 10 bases. CDR3 length equals 14 residues. Germline assignment: CDR1 SGHTA and CDR2 FQGNSA. The trim removed 4 bases at V and 8 bases at J, leaving 7 bases unmatched. The CDR3 DNA reads TGTGCCAGCAGCTCCCGGGACAGGGGCTTGGGCTACACCTTC. Residues: CASSSRDRGLGYTF.

The CDR3 region is CASSRYGYGESGNTIYF. The CDR3 bases are TGTGCCAGTAGCCGATATGGGTACGGGGAGTCTGGAAACACCATATATTTT. V usage is TRBV19 and J usage is TRBJ1-3; D unclear. Trimming stripped 6 bases from V and 1 base from J, with 19 bases between. This CDR3 is 17 amino acids long. Germline V gene lookup returns CDR1 LNHDA and CDR2 SQIVND (reference sequence).

The rearrangement joins TRBV19 to TRBJ1-1; D uncertain. With 9 bases removed from V and 5 bases from J, the gap between germline ends came to 22 bases. The CDR3 loop spans 15 amino acids. CDR1 is LNHDA and CDR2 is SQIVND in the germline V gene (reference sequence). CDR3 DNA: TGTGCCAGCCTCACCAGTTTGCTTTGGCCGACTGAAGCTTTCTTT. Encoded protein: CASLTSLLWPTEAFF.

This chain's CDR3 is CASSRRDSGGYTF. The DNA for the CDR3 is TGTGCCAGCAGTCGCCGGGACAGTGGGGGCTACACCTTC. The chain has TRBV6-5 and TRBJ1-2; 7 bases map to TRBD1. CDR1 MNHEY and CDR2 SVGAGI come from the germline V gene. This CDR3 is 13 amino acids long. J gave up 8 bases and V 5 bases, and 8 bases lay outside the gene matches.

This clone was recorded only once. This sequence joins TRBV5-4 and TRBJ1-2; no definite D call. The germline gives CDR1 SGHNT, CDR2 YYREEE (reference sequence). The CDR3 has 13 residues. V lost 0 bases, J lost 1 base, and 4 bases lay in between. CDR3 nucleotides: TGTGCCAGCAGCTTGGGGCTTAACTATGGCTACACCTTC. Encoded protein: CASSLGLNYGYTF.

The V call is TRBV7-2, the J call TRBJ1-5, with D possibly being TRBD1 (5 bases). There are 14 residues in the CDR3. Germline V gene data show CDR1 as SGHTA and CDR2 as FQGNSA. Deletions cut 1 base from V and 8 bases from J, with 12 bases between. The CDR3: CASSLGVGEKPQHF. The CDR3 region has the DNA TGTGCCAGCAGCTTAGGGGTAGGGGAGAAGCCCCAGCATTTT.

The chain joins TRBV5-1 to TRBJ1-4, with D possibly matching TRBD1 (6 bases). Trimming shortened V by 0 bases and J by 7 bases, and 10 bases separated the two germline ends. In germline, CDR1 is SGHRS, CDR2 YFSETQ. The CDR3 is made up of 14 amino acids. DNA for the CDR3: TGCGCCAGCAGCTTGGAGGGGGGCAGTGAAAAACTGTTTTTT. This translates into CASSLEGGSEKLFF. Together with reference TRBV5-1 and TRBJ1-4, the CDR3 gives the full variable domain: KAGVTQTPRYLIKTRGQQVTLSCSPISGHRSVSWYQQTPGQGLQFLFEYFSETQRNKGNFPGRFSGRQFSNSRSEMNVSTLELGDSALYLCASSLEGGSEKLFFGSGTQLSVL.

This clone was recorded only once. The CDR3 protein is CASSPGGLSGSSTEQYF. In nucleotides, the CDR3 is TGTGCCAGCAGCCCCGGGGGCTTAAGCGGGAGTTCGACTGAGCAGTACTTC. V usage is TRBV11-3 and J usage is TRBJ2-7; 8 nucleotides match TRBD2. Germline CDR1 and CDR2: SGHNT and YENEEA. The CDR3 has 17 amino acids. The J segment lost 7 bases and the V segment lost 5 bases, leaving 19 bases of the junction unmatched.

The J gene is TRBJ1-1, the V gene TRBV10-1; tentatively, D is TRBD1 (6 bases). The CDR3 is 11 amino acids. Per germline, CDR1 WNHNN and CDR2 SYGVQD (reference sequence). V was clipped by 7 bases and J by 10 bases, with 13 bases between them. In DNA form, the CDR3 reads TGCGCCAGCACCGGGGACAACGGAGCTTTCTTT. Encoded protein: CASTGDNGAFF.

The chain uses TRBV19 and TRBJ2-5; possibly TRBD1 for D (5 bases). Germline values: CDR1 LNHDA, CDR2 SQIVND (reference sequence). The CDR3 has 15 residues. V dropped 6 bases and J dropped 3 bases, with 17 bases sitting between them. CDR3 sequence: CASSPTGGNKETQYF. CDR3 DNA: TGTGCCAGTAGCCCTACAGGCGGTAATAAAGAGACCCAGTACTTC.

V and J are TRBV4-2 and TRBJ2-3; TRBD2 matches at 12 bases. The germline gives CDR1 LGHNA, CDR2 YNFKEQ. The CDR3 has 17 residues. The V gene end was trimmed by 4 bases and the J gene end by 2 bases; junction bases not matched to a gene: 7. The CDR3 region is CASSLWTSGTSTDTQYF. DNA for the CDR3: TGTGCCAGCAGCCTCTGGACTAGCGGGACCTCCACAGATACGCAGTATTTT.

V usage is TRBV29-1 and J usage is TRBJ1-1; tentative D call: TRBD1 (5 bases). CDR1 and CDR2 (germline): SQVTM, ANQGSEA. This CDR3 comprises 17 residues. V gave up 0 bases and J gave up 3 bases, with 20 bases separating them. For the CDR3, the DNA is TGCAGCGTTGAAGACCCGGGCGGGGGGAGAGGGTACACTGAAGCTTTCTTT. Translated, it gives CSVEDPGGGRGYTEAFF. Drawing the rest from reference TRBV29-1 and TRBJ1-1, the complete variable domain is SAVISQKPSRDICQRGTSLTIQCQVDSQVTMMFWYRQQPGQSLTLIATANQGSEATYESGFVIDKFPISRPNLTFSTLTVSNMSPEDSSIYLCSVEDPGGGRGYTEAFFGQGTRLTVV.

This chain uses TRBV7-2 with TRBJ1-5, with D maybe TRBD1 (5 bases). This CDR3 has 15 residues. Germline V lookup: CDR1 SGHTA, CDR2 FQGNSA. Trimming removed 5 bases at V and 1 base at J, with 12 bases between. Here the CDR3 reads CASSPGGGSNQPQHF. Written as DNA, the CDR3 is TGTGCCAGCAGCCCCGGCGGGGGGAGCAATCAGCCCCAGCATTTT.

The CDR3 loop is CASGSSGGARETQYF. The CDR3 DNA follows: TGTGCCAGCGGCTCTAGCGGGGGGGCTCGAGAGACCCAGTACTTC. The V call is TRBV25-1, the J call TRBJ2-5, with TRBD2 matching 12 bases. This CDR3 has 15 amino acids. Losses at the gene ends were 8 bases for V and 4 bases for J; bases not matched to a gene: 8. From germline, CDR1 is MGHDK and CDR2 SYGVNS.

For the CDR3, the DNA is TGCGCCAGCAGCTTGGCGGGAACTAGCGGGTCAGAGACCCAGTACTTC. This translates into CASSLAGTSGSETQYF. The chain employs TRBV5-1 and TRBJ2-5, with TRBD2 matching 9 bases. This CDR3 comprises 16 residues. J lost 4 bases, V lost 0 bases, and 7 bases had no gene match. Per the germline V gene, CDR1 is SGHRS and CDR2 is YFSETQ.

V and J are TRBV7-2 and TRBJ1-3, with TRBD1 as a possible D gene (5 bases). The germline V gene has CDR1 SGHTA and CDR2 FQGNSA. The germline V and J ends were trimmed by 3 bases and 0 bases, with 12 bases remaining between them. This CDR3 region has 16 residues. The CDR3 protein is CASSFGGVLSGNTIYF. The CDR3 coding sequence is TGTGCCAGCAGCTTCGGGGGGGTGCTCTCTGGAAACACCATATATTTT.

The J gene is TRBJ2-7, the V gene TRBV7-2; the match to TRBD2 covers 9 bases. Germline-derived CDR1 and CDR2 are SGHTA and FQGNSA. Losses at the gene ends were 5 bases for V and 2 bases for J; bases not matched to a gene: 7. The CDR3 has 15 amino acids. The CDR3, as DNA: TGTGCCAGCAGCCCGATAGCGGGGGACCCCTACGAGCAGTACTTC. Translating it yields CASSPIAGDPYEQYF.

The rearrangement links TRBV9 to TRBJ1-3; D gene ambiguous. The CDR3 totals 16 residues. CDR1 and CDR2 (germline): SGDLS, YYNGEE. The V gene lost 0 bases and the J gene lost 2 bases, with 12 bases spanning the gap. The CDR3 nucleotides are TGTGCCAGCAGCGTAGAATCCGTTGGGGCTGGAAACACCATATATTTT. Residues: CASSVESVGAGNTIYF.

V usage is TRBV20-1 and J usage is TRBJ1-2; D not certain. The ends were cut back, 4 bases at V and 8 bases at J, with 11 bases in the middle. CDR3 length: 11 residues. Looked up from germline, CDR1 is DFQATT and CDR2 is SNEGSKA (reference sequence). Written as DNA, the CDR3 is TGCAGTGCTATCGCAGGACGGGGCTACACCTTC. Protein sequence: CSAIAGRGYTF.

V usage is TRBV27 and J usage is TRBJ1-6, with TRBD1 identical over 9 bases. CDR3 length: 17 residues. V trimming: 2 bases; J trimming: 8 bases; junction bases outside the gene matches: 10. Germline V gene data show CDR1 as MNHEY and CDR2 as SMNVEV (reference sequence). The CDR3 region has the DNA TGTGCCAGCAGTTTAGGGCCACACAGGGGGCGATATTCACCCCTCCACTTT. Translated, it gives CASSLGPHRGRYSPLHF.

The chain has TRBV5-5 and TRBJ2-3, with D maybe TRBD1 (5 bases). This CDR3 is built from 15 residues. CDR1 and CDR2 from the germline V gene are SGHKS and YYEKEE (reference sequence). Trimming took off 4 bases at V and 5 bases at J, with 17 bases between the two ends. CDR3 sequence (DNA): TGTGCCAGCAGCCTATCGGAGACAGAAATAGATACGCAGTATTTT. Its protein product is CASSLSETEIDTQYF.

J is TRBJ1-2 and V is TRBV5-6; 7 nucleotides align to TRBD1. The CDR3 spans 15 residues. The germline V gene encodes CDR1 SGHDT and CDR2 YYEEEE. With 4 bases clipped from V and 0 bases from J, the junction kept 6 bases outside the gene matches. Written as DNA, the CDR3 is TGTGCCAGCAGCATCTACAGGGGCCCTAACTATGGCTACACCTTC. This translates into CASSIYRGPNYGYTF.